This passage covers 31 T cell receptor beta chains from one sample sequenced in a study of shared clonotypes between healthy human individuals. Sequencing was performed with immunoSEQ multiplex PCR; in TCRdb, only in-frame clones are kept and a portion is missing. In the table there are 2 million to 3 million clones, under 95% of which are singletons. Specimen: naive CD4+ T cells from PBMCs. Documented subset: CD45RA+ positively selected. The receptors derive from a man aged 18 to 30 in good health. Some clones in this sample may be carry-over from other donors' samples.

The gene calls are TRBV7-2 and TRBJ2-7; 11 bases match TRBD2. CDR1 is SGHTA and CDR2 is FQGNSA in the germline V gene. This CDR3 region has 16 residues. V was pared by 3 bases and J by 2 bases, with 6 bases of the junction left unmatched. Here the CDR3 DNA reads TGTGCCAGCAGCTTTCCGGATAGCGGGAGGGCCTACGAGCAGTACTTC. Translated: CASSFPDSGRAYEQYF.

The chain has TRBV11-2 and TRBJ2-7; 12 nucleotides align to TRBD1. The CDR3 is made up of 15 amino acids. V shed 5 bases and J 4 bases; nucleotides not matched to a gene: 6. CDR1 is SGHAT, CDR2 FQNNGV, per germline. The CDR3 region has the DNA TGTGCCAGCAGCGAGGGACAGGGGGCGCCATACGAGCAGTACTTC. Translating gives CASSEGQGAPYEQYF.

The chain links TRBV5-5 to TRBJ2-7; 9 bases map to TRBD2. Germline trimming cut 3 bases from V and 0 bases from J; bases unmatched to any gene: 7. Germline V gene data show CDR1 as SGHKS and CDR2 as YYEKEE (reference sequence). The CDR3 is 16 residues long. The CDR3 DNA reads as TGTGCCAGCAGCTCTACCGCTAGCGGGATCTCCTACGAGCAGTACTTC. It specifies CASSSTASGISYEQYF.

The gene calls are TRBV6-1 and TRBJ2-2; TRBD1 matches 8 bases. Germline loops: CDR1 MNHNS, CDR2 SASEGT. Trimming removed 5 bases from V and 4 bases from J; junction bases left unmatched: 3. CDR3 length equals 14 residues. CDR3 region: CASSLDRGTGELFF. The CDR3 DNA sequence: TGTGCCAGCAGTCTTGACAGGGGCACCGGGGAGCTGTTTTTT.

V gene TRBV28 combines with J gene TRBJ1-2, with 7 bases aligning to TRBD1. This CDR3 has 14 amino acids. Looked up from germline, CDR1 is MDHEN and CDR2 is SYDVKM. The trim removed 5 bases at V and 2 bases at J, leaving 5 bases unmatched. The CDR3 DNA is TGTGCCAGCAGTCCTCCGGACAGGAACTATGGCTACACCTTC. It encodes CASSPPDRNYGYTF.

The genes are TRBV9 and TRBJ2-7, with 9 bases aligning to TRBD2. This CDR3 has 15 residues. Germline CDR1 reads SGDLS; CDR2 reads YYNGEE. Losses at the gene ends were 2 bases for V and 3 bases for J; bases not matched to a gene: 6. The CDR3 here is CASSVASGKFYEQYF. CDR3 in DNA: TGTGCCAGCAGCGTGGCTAGCGGGAAGTTCTACGAGCAGTACTTC.

V is TRBV5-1 and J is TRBJ2-7; D is unclear. CDR3 length: 15 amino acids. Per the germline V gene, CDR1 is SGHRS and CDR2 is YFSETQ. Trimming shortened V by 4 bases and J by 0 bases, and 14 bases separated the two germline ends. CDR3 nucleotide sequence: TGCGCCAGCAGCCATGACATGAGGAACTCCTACGAGCAGTACTTC. Protein sequence: CASSHDMRNSYEQYF. Full variable domain (missing parts from reference TRBV5-1 and TRBJ2-7): KAGVTQTPRYLIKTRGQQVTLSCSPISGHRSVSWYQQTPGQGLQFLFEYFSETQRNKGNFPGRFSGRQFSNSRSEMNVSTLELGDSALYLCASSHDMRNSYEQYFGPGTRLTVT.

CDR3: CASSLSTGLIFHEQYF. The CDR3 coding sequence is TGTGCCAGCAGCTTAAGTACCGGACTGATCTTTCACGAGCAGTACTTC. This sequence joins TRBV7-6 and TRBJ2-7; a possible D gene is TRBD2 (5 bases). The germline V gene encodes CDR1 SGHVS and CDR2 FNYEAQ. This CDR3 has 16 amino acids. The ends were cut back, 2 bases at V and 5 bases at J, with 19 bases in the middle.

J is TRBJ1-1 and V is TRBV28; D not resolved. V lost 6 bases, J lost 5 bases, and 19 bases lay in between. This CDR3 has 15 amino acids. Germline assignment: CDR1 MDHEN and CDR2 SYDVKM. This chain's CDR3 is CASRSAEVVGTEAFF. DNA of the CDR3: TGTGCCAGCAGATCGGCGGAGGTCGTTGGGACTGAAGCTTTCTTT. The full variable domain, rest sourced from reference TRBV28 and TRBJ1-1, is DVKVTQSSRYLVKRTGEKVFLECVQDMDHENMFWYRQDPGLGLRLIYFSYDVKMKEKGDIPEGYSVSREKKERFSLILESASTNQTSMYLCASRSAEVVGTEAFFGQGTRLTVV.

The gene calls are TRBV15 and TRBJ2-1; 7 nucleotides align to TRBD2. Trimming at V came to 0 bases and at J to 5 bases, leaving 7 bases not matched to a gene. This CDR3 has 16 amino acids. CDR1 is LNHNV and CDR2 is YYDKDF in the germline V gene (reference sequence). The CDR3 sequence: CATSRDSGWGNNEQFF. The DNA for the CDR3 is TGTGCCACCAGCAGAGATAGCGGGTGGGGAAACAATGAGCAGTTCTTC.

The J gene is TRBJ1-3, the V gene TRBV28; D call uncertain. Germline V gene sequence: CDR1 MDHEN, CDR2 SYDVKM. V lost 8 bases to trimming and J lost 0 bases, with 2 bases between them. This CDR3 contains 11 residues. CDR3 in amino acids: CASHSGNTIYF. The DNA for the CDR3 is TGTGCCAGCCACTCTGGAAACACCATATATTTT.

This chain joins TRBV28 and TRBJ1-1; 8 bases map to TRBD1. Germline values: CDR1 MDHEN, CDR2 SYDVKM. V trimming: 9 bases; J trimming: 1 base; junction bases outside the gene matches: 7. CDR3 size: 14 residues. The DNA of the CDR3 is TGTGCCAGTGCGACAGGGGCGACGAACACTGAAGCTTTCTTT. The encoded protein is CASATGATNTEAFF.

The chain is built from TRBV19 and TRBJ1-5, with a weak D call TRBD1 (5 bases). Between the trimmed V and J ends, which lost 5 bases and 0 bases, there was a span of 14 bases. This CDR3 region has 16 residues. The germline CDR1 and CDR2 sequences are LNHDA and SQIVND (reference sequence). The CDR3 loop is CASSGGTYYSNQPQHF. The CDR3, as DNA: TGTGCCAGTAGTGGGGGGACGTATTATAGCAATCAGCCCCAGCATTTT.

The J gene is TRBJ1-5, the V gene TRBV7-9, with D hard to call. There are 18 residues in the CDR3. V shed 5 bases and J shed 1 base, with 21 bases lying between them. Germline CDR1 is SEHNR and CDR2 is FQNEAQ (reference sequence). CDR3 amino acids: CASSQDVRGSYSNQPQHF. The CDR3 coding sequence is TGTGCCAGCAGCCAAGATGTCCGGGGAAGCTACAGCAATCAGCCCCAGCATTTT.

This chain joins TRBV18 and TRBJ2-2; D is ambiguous. The CDR3 has 15 residues. CDR1 KGHSH and CDR2 LQKENI come from the germline V gene. Deletions cut 1 base from V and 3 bases from J, with 9 bases between. For the CDR3, the DNA is TGTGCCAGCTCACCACAGGCCGGAGACACCGGGGAGCTGTTTTTT. The encoded protein is CASSPQAGDTGELFF.

CDR3 region: CASRSRGGAYEQYF. The DNA for the CDR3 is TGTGCCAGCAGGAGTAGGGGGGGGGCCTACGAGCAGTACTTC. The rearrangement links TRBV6-5 to TRBJ2-7, with D maybe TRBD2 (7 bases). Germline CDR1 and CDR2: MNHEY and SVGAGI. The V end was cut by 6 bases, the J end by 2 bases, with 14 bases between. The CDR3 spans 14 residues.

The gene calls are TRBV27 and TRBJ1-4, with D perhaps matching TRBD1 (6 bases). Per germline, CDR1 MNHEY and CDR2 SMNVEV (reference sequence). V dropped 8 bases and J dropped 7 bases, with 17 bases sitting between them. The CDR3 contains 14 residues. This CDR3 is CASGGGRVGEKLFF. The CDR3 DNA reads TGTGCCAGCGGGGGGGGCAGGGTTGGTGAAAAACTGTTTTTT.

The rearrangement joins TRBV27 to TRBJ2-7; 9 bases are shared with TRBD2. Germline V gene data show CDR1 as MNHEY and CDR2 as SMNVEV (reference sequence). The J segment lost 5 bases and the V segment lost 5 bases, leaving 10 bases of the junction unmatched. CDR3 length equals 15 residues. CDR3 sequence (DNA): TGTGCCAGCAGTCATAGCGGGAGTAAGCCCGACGAGCAGTACTTC. It yields the protein CASSHSGSKPDEQYF.

V usage is TRBV7-9 and J usage is TRBJ2-5; D not certain. Trimming cost V 0 bases and J 0 bases, with 5 bases left between them. This CDR3 region has 14 residues. Germline CDR1 reads SEHNR; CDR2 reads FQNEAQ (reference sequence). The CDR3 DNA reads TGTGCCAGCAGCTTAGCAGGGAACCAAGAGACCCAGTACTTC. Its protein is CASSLAGNQETQYF.

V usage is TRBV18 and J usage is TRBJ2-5; 12 nucleotides agree with TRBD2. Unmatched junction bases numbered 5, after V lost 4 bases and J lost 2 bases. The CDR3 is made up of 16 amino acids. Germline V lookup: CDR1 KGHSH, CDR2 LQKENI. CDR3 DNA: TGTGCCAGCTCACGGGGACTAGCGGGCTCACAAGAGACCCAGTACTTC. The encoded protein is CASSRGLAGSQETQYF.

The V gene is TRBV6-4, the J gene TRBJ2-5, with TRBD2 matching over 14 bases. J gave up 4 bases and V 8 bases, and 9 bases lay outside the gene matches. This CDR3 spans 16 amino acids. The germline CDR1 and CDR2 sequences are MRHNA and SNTAGT. The CDR3 DNA is TGTGCCAGCGATAATCGACTAGCGGGAGGGGGAGAGACCCAGTACTTC. The encoded protein is CASDNRLAGGGETQYF.

The genes are TRBV11-2 and TRBJ2-5; the D gene is possibly TRBD2 (5 bases). There are 14 residues in the CDR3. Looked up from germline, CDR1 is SGHAT and CDR2 is FQNNGV. The germline V and J ends were trimmed by 4 bases and 2 bases, with 11 bases remaining between them. CDR3 protein: CASSYSAPQETQYF. Here the CDR3 DNA reads TGTGCCAGCAGCTATAGCGCGCCACAAGAGACCCAGTACTTC.

Remarks on this clone: Other DNA variants within this sample encode the same CDR3. The rearrangement links TRBV5-4 to TRBJ2-7; D gene unclear. This CDR3 spans 14 amino acids. The V end was cut by 2 bases, the J end by 0 bases, with 9 bases between. The germline gives CDR1 SGHNT, CDR2 YYREEE (reference sequence). In DNA, the CDR3 is TGTGCCAGCAGCTTAAGCCAGGACTCCTACGAGCAGTACTTC. Translation: CASSLSQDSYEQYF.

The rearrangement joins TRBV6-1 to TRBJ2-2; 10 nucleotides agree with TRBD2. The CDR3 contains 20 residues. The junction had 17 bases not matched to a gene; V was cut back by 4 bases and J by 3 bases. In germline, CDR1 is MNHNS, CDR2 SASEGT. CDR3 DNA sequence: TGTGCCAGCAGTGCCCCGGGGGCTAGCGGGAGTTCTCGGGACACCGGGGAGCTGTTTTTT. Amino acid sequence: CASSAPGASGSSRDTGELFF.

The chain combines TRBV28 with TRBJ2-7; 10 positions agree with TRBD2. The germline V gene encodes CDR1 MDHEN and CDR2 SYDVKM. Losses at the gene ends were 0 bases for V and 2 bases for J; bases not matched to a gene: 4. The CDR3 is made up of 16 amino acids. The CDR3 here is CASSLWSSGGTYEQYF. As DNA, the CDR3 is TGTGCCAGCAGTTTATGGTCTAGCGGGGGAACCTACGAGCAGTACTTC. The variable domain in full, with the rest retrieved from reference TRBV28 and TRBJ2-7, is DVKVTQSSRYLVKRTGEKVFLECVQDMDHENMFWYRQDPGLGLRLIYFSYDVKMKEKGDIPEGYSVSREKKERFSLILESASTNQTSMYLCASSLWSSGGTYEQYFGPGTRLTVT.

The chain has TRBV15 and TRBJ2-5; 9 bases fit TRBD1. V trimming: 0 bases; J trimming: 5 bases; junction bases outside the gene matches: 13. Germline loops: CDR1 LNHNV, CDR2 YYDKDF (reference sequence). The length of the CDR3 is 18 residues. The DNA of the CDR3 is TGTGCCACCAGCAGAGATCTTATTGGGGACAGGGTCATTGAGACCCAGTACTTC. This encodes CATSRDLIGDRVIETQYF.

This clone was picked up one time. The chain links TRBV15 to TRBJ2-7; D is uncertain. The CDR3 contains 14 residues. Deletions cut 1 base from V and 4 bases from J, with 11 bases between. Germline V gene sequence: CDR1 LNHNV, CDR2 YYDKDF (reference sequence). CDR3 in DNA: TGTGCCACCAGCAGAGCCTCGTCAGGATACGAGCAGTACTTC. It is translated as CATSRASSGYEQYF.

The chain is built from TRBV28 and TRBJ2-4; 7 bases agree with TRBD1. Germline V gene data show CDR1 as MDHEN and CDR2 as SYDVKM. This CDR3 has 17 amino acids. After removal of 5 bases from V and 3 bases from J, the junction contained 13 bases not matched to a gene. CDR3: CASSTLETGRGKNIQYF. In nucleotides, the CDR3 is TGTGCCAGCAGTACACTAGAGACAGGGCGAGGCAAAAACATTCAGTACTTC.

The rearrangement uses TRBV5-1 and TRBJ2-5; 7 bases align to TRBD1. Germline V gene lookup returns CDR1 SGHRS and CDR2 YFSETQ. Unmatched junction bases numbered 7, after V lost 4 bases and J lost 4 bases. The length of the CDR3 is 14 residues. The CDR3 DNA reads as TGCGCCAGCAGCCCCCAGGGGGAGCCAGAGACCCAGTACTTC. Protein sequence: CASSPQGEPETQYF.

The rearrangement links TRBV5-1 to TRBJ2-6; D possibly matches TRBD1 or TRBD2 (5 bases each). CDR3 length: 16 residues. Germline CDR1 SGHRS, CDR2 YFSETQ. Trimming stripped 7 bases from V and 2 bases from J, with 16 bases between. The CDR3 protein is CASRTSGIAGANVLTF. CDR3 in DNA: TGCGCCAGCCGGACTTCAGGGATTGCTGGGGCCAACGTCCTGACTTTC.

As to this clone: Other DNA sequences in this sample translate to the same CDR3. The chain carries TRBV27 and TRBJ2-7; the D is unclear. The CDR3 length is 12 residues. Trimming removed 0 bases at V and 4 bases at J, with 4 bases between. The germline gives CDR1 MNHEY, CDR2 SMNVEV (reference sequence). CDR3 loop: CASSLSGYEQYF. In nucleotides, the CDR3 is TGTGCCAGCAGTTTATCAGGATACGAGCAGTACTTC.